This T cell receptor beta chain was identified in a study of blood T cell repertoires in COVID-19. Overall study context: Sample material is recorded as cDNA or gDNA derived from T cells, B-cell-depleted T cells, or PBMCs.

The CDR3 has 14 residues. After removal of 4 bases from V and 6 bases from J, the junction contained 4 bases not matched to a gene. Germline CDR1 LNHDA, CDR2 SQIVND (reference sequence). Only in-frame clones appear in the TCRdb table, and some are missing; sequencing was by immunoSEQ multiplex PCR. The sample records approximately 70,000 clones, 91% being singletons. Those enrolled in Seattle joined during active infection and were followed longitudinally afterward. Material: peripheral blood. This chain links TRBV19 with TRBJ1-5; 9 bases map to TRBD1. The clonotype comes from a man between 35 and 55 years old with COVID-19, enrolled during active disease. The CDR3 DNA follows: TGTGCCAGTAGTAGACAGGGGGTTGGTCAGCCCCAGCATTTT. Protein product: CASSRQGVGQPQHF.